This T cell receptor beta chain was sequenced in a study of metastatic and nonmetastatic thyroid tumors. On the study more broadly: The comparison covered peripheral blood and tumor or nodule tissue in malignant and benign thyroid patients.

Germline CDR1 and CDR2: SGHRS and YFSETQ. This CDR3 has 14 amino acids. With V trimmed by 4 bases and J by 6 bases, 9 bases remained unmatched. TCRdb reassembled clones from the PCR reads with MiXCR. The table has approximately 12,000 clones, about 23% seen once. In this sample, this clone is medium-sized. Prior to thyroid surgery, none of the patients had received any treatment. Sequencing was done on a sample of blood. This chain links TRBV5-1 with TRBJ2-7; 8 nucleotides line up with TRBD1. The sequence was obtained from a female donor with papillary thyroid cancer or a benign thyroid nodule (not recorded which). Some clones in this sample may be carry-over from other donors' samples. This CDR3 is CASSVTGGSLEQYF. CDR3 bases: TGCGCCAGCAGCGTAACAGGGGGATCCCTCGAGCAGTACTTC.